The TCR beta chain described here comes from a study of post-analysis software for immune sequencing data. At the level of the study: Courses of disease covered relapsing-remitting, secondary progressive and progressive-relapsing multiple sclerosis.

Unique-molecular-identifier-tagged TCR beta cDNA libraries were used. Each CDR3 protein gets one entry after TCRdb re-called the PCR reads with MiXCR. The data hold about 160,000 distinct CDR3 sequences, with roughly 40% observed a single time. This clonotype was observed at least ten times. Its antigen is not identified. Study-wide results and caveats: Four or five TRBV segments, including TRBV5-6, TRBV5-1 and TRBV20-1, were more frequent in patients than controls. The normalized Chao1 diversity of multiple sclerosis patients was significantly lower than that of controls. Batch-matched samples strongly co-clustered by F measure.

Germline V CDR1 and CDR2: SGHTA, FQGNSA. The CDR3 covers 15 residues. Trimming cost V 0 bases and J 6 bases, with 12 bases left between them. Here the sequenced sample was blood, taken after autologous hematopoietic stem cell transplantation. The chain employs TRBV7-2 and TRBJ2-4; D remains ambiguous. The sequence derives from a girl aged 10 to 17 with multiple sclerosis. The CDR3 region has the DNA TGTGCCAGCAGCTTAGCGGGAACCGATTCAAACATTCAGTACTTC. It encodes CASSLAGTDSNIQYF.